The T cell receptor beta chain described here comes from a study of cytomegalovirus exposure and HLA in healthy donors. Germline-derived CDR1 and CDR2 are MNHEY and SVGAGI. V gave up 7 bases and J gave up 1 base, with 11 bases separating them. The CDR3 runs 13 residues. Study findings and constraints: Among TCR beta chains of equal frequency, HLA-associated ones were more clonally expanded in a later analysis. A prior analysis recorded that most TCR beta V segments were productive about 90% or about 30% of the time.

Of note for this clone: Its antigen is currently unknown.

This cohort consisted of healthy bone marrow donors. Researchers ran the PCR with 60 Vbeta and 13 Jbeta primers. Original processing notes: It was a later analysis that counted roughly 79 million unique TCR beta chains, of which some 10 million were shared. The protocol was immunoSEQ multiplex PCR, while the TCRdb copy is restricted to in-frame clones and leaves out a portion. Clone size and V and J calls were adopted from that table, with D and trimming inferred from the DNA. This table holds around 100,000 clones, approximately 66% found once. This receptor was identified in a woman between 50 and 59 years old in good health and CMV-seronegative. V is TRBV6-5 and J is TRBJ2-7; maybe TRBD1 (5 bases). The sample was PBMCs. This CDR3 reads CASIQDLSYEQYF. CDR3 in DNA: TGTGCCAGCATACAGGATTTGTCCTACGAGCAGTACTTC.